This is a list of T cell receptor beta chains from one sample in a study of T cells after yellow fever vaccination. From the 5' RACE reads, TCRdb called clonotypes with MiXCR, one entry per CDR3 protein. The table records about 110,000 distinct CDR3 sequences, more than 7.5% of them present only once. The material sequenced was CD8+ T cells sorted from PBMCs, taken 45 days after the yellow fever booster vaccination. The receptor source for this set is a man between 25 and 39 years old who received the YFV17D yellow fever vaccine. The CDR3 runs from the conserved cysteine through the conserved F or W. Fields, in order: V gene, J gene, D gene, clone size, CDR3 DNA, CDR3 protein. D genes are given only for firm matches. Only some rows state a clone size, as once, few, many or a class for expanded clones.

>TRBV24-1|TRBJ2-7|TRBD1|many
TGTGCCACCAGTGACCCCAGACAGGGTAGGGAGCAGTACTTC
CATSDPRQGREQYF
>TRBV6-1|TRBJ2-7|-|-
TGTGCCAGCCACGAACTAGGATCCTACGAGCAGTACTTC
CASHELGSYEQYF
>TRBV6-5|TRBJ2-5|-|many
TGTGCCAGCAGTTACTCGGGGGGCGCCCGAGAGACCCAGTACTTC
CASSYSGGARETQYF
>TRBV7-9|TRBJ2-7|-|few
TGTGCCAGCAGCGTCATCGAGGGGCGGAACTACGAGCAGTACTTC
CASSVIEGRNYEQYF
>TRBV5-4|TRBJ2-1|-|few
TGTGCCAGCAGCATCGACGGCGTACTAGCAATTGAGCAGTTCTTC
CASSIDGVLAIEQFF
>TRBV5-6|TRBJ2-3|-|many
TGTGCCAGCAGCCCTTTCGTGGGGTATATTGCAGATACGCAGTATTTT
CASSPFVGYIADTQYF
>TRBV19|TRBJ2-7|-|few
TGTGCCAGTAGCCCGGACGGGGGCACAGTCTACGAGCAGTACTTC
CASSPDGGTVYEQYF
>TRBV5-8|TRBJ2-3|TRBD2|many
TGTGCCAGCAGCTTGGAGGCGGGAGGCGTCACAGATACGCAGTATTTT
CASSLEAGGVTDTQYF
>TRBV5-1|TRBJ1-2|TRBD1|few
TGCGCCAGCAGGGACTTTCAGGGGGCCAATGGCTACACCTTC
CASRDFQGANGYTF
>TRBV12-3/TRBV12-4|TRBJ2-7|-|many
TGCGCCAGCAGCTTCGGGGGCTACGAGCAGTACTTC
CASSFGGYEQYF
>TRBV11-2|TRBJ2-1|-|few
TGTGCCAGCACCGTAAAGGGACACAGCTACAATGAGCAGTTCTTC
CASTVKGHSYNEQFF
>TRBV7-6|TRBJ1-1|-|few
TGTGCCAGCAGCTCTGGACAGAACACTGAAGCTTTCTTT
CASSSGQNTEAFF
>TRBV20-1|TRBJ2-2|-|many
TGCAGTGCTTTAGACTGGAACACCGGGGAGCTGTTTTTT
CSALDWNTGELFF
>TRBV4-3|TRBJ2-7|-|few
TGCGCCAGCAGCCCGGGGGACTTGTCAGACTACGAGCAGTACTTC
CASSPGDLSDYEQYF
>TRBV20-1|TRBJ1-5|-|-
TGCAGTGCTAGGGACGGGGAATATAGCAATCAGCCCCAGCATTTT
CSARDGEYSNQPQHF
>TRBV29-1|TRBJ2-1|TRBD2|many
TGCAGCGTTCTATTGACGGGGGGACCGGAGCAGTTCTTC
CSVLLTGGPEQFF
>TRBV12-3/TRBV12-4|TRBJ1-3|-|few
TGTGCCAGCAGCTTTATGACCCGGGACCCAAACACCATATATTTT
CASSFMTRDPNTIYF
>TRBV7-2|TRBJ2-7|-|many
TGTGCCAGCACCCCACGAGGAGGCTTCTACGAGCAGTACTTC
CASTPRGGFYEQYF
>TRBV7-2|TRBJ1-4|-|few
TGTGCCAGCAGCTTAGTAGGGCCCAATGAAAAACTGTTTTTT
CASSLVGPNEKLFF
>TRBV6-5|TRBJ1-5|TRBD1|few
TGTGCCAGCAGCGGCGACAGGGCTGGCAATCAGCCCCAGCATTTT
CASSGDRAGNQPQHF
>TRBV5-4|TRBJ2-7|TRBD1|few
TGTGCCAGCAGCTCTTGGGAGCGGGACAGGGGGGTGTACGAGCAGTACTTC
CASSSWERDRGVYEQYF
>TRBV11-3|TRBJ2-2|TRBD2|few
TGTGCCAGCAGCTCCGGGACTAGTCCCCTCCCCGGGGAGCTGTTTTTT
CASSSGTSPLPGELFF
>TRBV19|TRBJ2-2|TRBD1|-
TGTGCCAGCGCTGACAGGGGTGACACCGGGGAGCTGTTTTTT
CASADRGDTGELFF
>TRBV4-3|TRBJ1-1|-|few
TGCGCCAGCAGCCAAGATCAGCGGTCCGTGAACACTGAAGCTTTCTTT
CASSQDQRSVNTEAFF
>TRBV6-2/TRBV6-3|TRBJ2-1|TRBD1|many
TGTGCCAGCAGTTACAGGGGACAGATCACCTACAATGAGCAGTTCTTC
CASSYRGQITYNEQFF
>TRBV12-3/TRBV12-4|TRBJ1-4|TRBD1|many
TGTGCCAGCAGAGATAAGGGGGCAGAAAAACTGTTTTTT
CASRDKGAEKLFF
>TRBV28|TRBJ2-7|-|few
TGTGCCAGCAGGGCCGGACTCTCCTACGAGCAGTACTTC
CASRAGLSYEQYF
>TRBV12-3/TRBV12-4|TRBJ2-1|-|few
TGTGCCAGCAGTTTAGATATTTTAGCTCGGTTCTTC
CASSLDILARFF
>TRBV3-1|TRBJ2-1|TRBD1|few
TGTGCCAGCAGCGCAGGAGGGACAGGGTTGCTCTTC
CASSAGGTGLLF
>TRBV27|TRBJ2-7|TRBD1|-
TGTGCCAGCAGTGCGGACAGGGAAAGAAGCCACGAGCAGTACTTC
CASSADRERSHEQYF
>TRBV7-2|TRBJ2-7|-|many
TGTGCCAGCAGCTTATTCGTTGTGGGGGAATTCGCCTACGAGCAGTACTTC
CASSLFVVGEFAYEQYF
>TRBV15|TRBJ2-2|-|many
TGTGCCACCAGCTCCCGGGACTCCACCGGGGAGCTGTTTTTT
CATSSRDSTGELFF
>TRBV12-3/TRBV12-4|TRBJ2-2|-|many
TGTGCCAGCAGTTTGCTGGGTCCCCGGGAGCTGTTTTTT
CASSLLGPRELFF
>TRBV6-1|TRBJ2-6|-|many
TGTGCCAGCATGAACCCTGGGGCCAACGTCCTGACTTTC
CASMNPGANVLTF
>TRBV10-2|TRBJ2-1|-|many
TGCGCCAGCAGTGAGCGGACTACCTCCTACAATGAGCAGTTCTTC
CASSERTTSYNEQFF
>TRBV12-3/TRBV12-4|TRBJ2-1|TRBD2|many
TGTGCCAGCAGTTCGGGACTAGTGCCCTACAATGAGCAGTTCTTC
CASSSGLVPYNEQFF
>TRBV7-9|TRBJ2-7|-|many
TGTGCCAGCAGCCGCGGGACTGTGGGCGAGCAGTACTTC
CASSRGTVGEQYF
>TRBV7-9|TRBJ2-7|TRBD2|many
TGTGCCAGCAGCCCGGGACTAGCGGGAGGCTACGAGCAGTACTTC
CASSPGLAGGYEQYF
>TRBV4-2|TRBJ1-1|-|many
TGTGCCAGCAGCCAAGATCTCGCGGGGAACACTGAAGCTTTCTTT
CASSQDLAGNTEAFF
>TRBV4-2|TRBJ2-4|-|many
TGTGCCAGCAGCCAAGGTCAGGGGGCCAAAAACATTCAGTACTTC
CASSQGQGAKNIQYF
>TRBV28|TRBJ2-3|-|-
TGTGCCAGCAACCGGGACAGCGCATTTTTCCGGGAGAGTTGGGCAGATACGCAGTATTTT
CASNRDSAFFRESWADTQYF
>TRBV6-2/TRBV6-3|TRBJ2-1|-|many
TGTGCCAGCAGTTTCGACGACGAGTACAATGAGCAGTTCTTC
CASSFDDEYNEQFF
>TRBV27|TRBJ2-4|TRBD2|many
TGTGCCAGCAAAGAGTGGGCTAGCGGGAAATCCAAAAACATTCAGTACTTC
CASKEWASGKSKNIQYF
>TRBV6-1|TRBJ2-7|-|many
TGTGCCAGCAGTGACGGCCTAACCTACGAGCAGTACTTC
CASSDGLTYEQYF